The 8 T cell receptor beta chains below all came from one sample that was sequenced in a study of blood T cell repertoires in COVID-19. Measured with immunoSEQ multiplex PCR; TCRdb has only the in-frame clones, and not every one. The sample consists of 72,000 or so clones, more than 70% of them appearing once. Sequencing used peripheral blood. Source of these receptors: a woman aged 80 or older with active or convalescent COVID-19.

V usage is TRBV5-1 and J usage is TRBJ1-6; 11 bases align to TRBD1. Germline V gives CDR1 SGHRS, CDR2 YFSETQ. The trim removed 4 bases at V and 0 bases at J, leaving 12 bases unmatched. The CDR3 runs 20 residues. This CDR3 is CASSLGTGGIGSSYNSPLHF. The CDR3 DNA follows: TGCGCCAGCAGCCTCGGGACAGGGGGTATCGGGAGCTCCTATAATTCACCCCTCCACTTT.

The gene calls are TRBV3-1 (or the pseudogene TRBV3-2) and TRBJ2-1, with TRBD2 matching 7 bases. With 0 bases clipped from V and 4 bases from J, the junction kept 6 bases outside the gene matches. CDR1 LGHDT and CDR2 YNNKEL come from the germline V gene (reference sequence). The CDR3 totals 16 residues. The CDR3 reads CASSQEAGNRYNEQFF. Here the CDR3 DNA reads TGTGCCAGCAGCCAAGAAGCGGGGAATAGGTACAATGAGCAGTTCTTC.

This chain connects TRBV6-6 to TRBJ2-7; possibly TRBD1 for D (5 bases). The V and J ends lost 0 bases and 5 bases respectively, with 8 bases between them. The CDR3 sequence is 13 residues long. Germline loops: CDR1 MNHNY, CDR2 SVGAGI (reference sequence). The CDR3 DNA reads TGTGCCAGCAGTTACTCAGGGGTGAACGAGCAGTACTTC. It is translated as CASSYSGVNEQYF.

The chain is built from TRBV4-3 and TRBJ1-4; the D gene is possibly TRBD1 (5 bases). CDR3 length: 15 residues. Germline V CDR1 and CDR2: LGHNA, YSLEER. V dropped 4 bases and J dropped 7 bases, with 16 bases sitting between them. This chain's CDR3 is CASSPDGDSSEKLFF. CDR3 in DNA: TGCGCCAGCAGCCCCGATGGGGACTCGAGTGAAAAACTGTTTTTT.

This sequence joins TRBV28 and TRBJ1-1; 9 nucleotides align to TRBD1. The junction had 6 bases not matched to a gene; V was cut back by 4 bases and J by 12 bases. CDR1 is MDHEN and CDR2 is SYDVKM in the germline V gene. CDR3 size: 12 residues. The CDR3 protein is CASSSGTGSTFF. Here the CDR3 DNA reads TGTGCCAGCAGTTCCGGGACAGGGTCGACTTTCTTT.

V usage is TRBV11-2 and J usage is TRBJ1-5; D remains unclear. The CDR3 contains 13 residues. Between the trimmed V and J ends, which lost 2 bases and 2 bases, there was a span of 4 bases. Germline CDR1 reads SGHAT; CDR2 reads FQNNGV. In nucleotides, the CDR3 is TGTGCCAGCAGCTTACAGGGCAATCAGCCCCAGCATTTT. It translates to CASSLQGNQPQHF.

The chain carries TRBV7-2 and TRBJ2-1, with 7 bases lining up with TRBD2. CDR1 and CDR2 (germline): SGHTA, FQGNSA. V shed 0 bases and J 10 bases; nucleotides not matched to a gene: 6. The CDR3 runs 14 residues. The CDR3 DNA reads as TGTGCCAGCAGCTTAGCTGGGGGAGGGCGGGAGCAGTTCTTC. Protein: CASSLAGGGREQFF.

The chain couples TRBV6-2 or TRBV6-3 to TRBJ2-7; a weak D match, TRBD1 (6 bases). This CDR3 has 13 residues. Germline-derived CDR1 and CDR2 are MNHEY and SVGEGT. V was pared by 5 bases and J by 4 bases, with 12 bases between. CDR3 residues: CASSLGGSYEQYF. DNA of the CDR3: TGTGCCAGCAGTCTAGGGGGATCTTACGAGCAGTACTTC.